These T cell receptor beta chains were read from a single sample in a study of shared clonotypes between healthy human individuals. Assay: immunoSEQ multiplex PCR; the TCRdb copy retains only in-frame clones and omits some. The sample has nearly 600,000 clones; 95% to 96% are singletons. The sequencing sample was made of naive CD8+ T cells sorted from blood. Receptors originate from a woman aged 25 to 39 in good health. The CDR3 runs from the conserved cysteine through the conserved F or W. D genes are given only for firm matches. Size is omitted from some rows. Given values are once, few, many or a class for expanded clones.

CASRSTLGEQYF	TGTGCCAGCAGGTCTACACTGGGCGAGCAGTACTTC	NA	TRBJ2-7	NA	12	TRBV7-9
CATRLEALTDTQYF	TGTGCCACCCGACTGGAGGCCCTCACAGATACGCAGTATTTT	NA	TRBJ2-3	NA	14	TRBV15
CASSYSGTGTYEQYF	TGTGCCAGCAGTTACTCAGGGACAGGCACCTACGAGCAGTACTTC	NA	TRBJ2-7	TRBD1	15	TRBV6-5
CASSSDSWTPNTGELFF	TGTGCCAGCAGTTCAGATAGCTGGACACCCAACACCGGGGAGCTGTTTTTT	NA	TRBJ2-2	NA	17	TRBV27
CAIRDRVDEQYF	TGTGCCATCCGGGACAGGGTCGACGAGCAGTACTTC	once	TRBJ2-7	TRBD1	12	TRBV10-3
CASSPWGHSNYGYTF	TGTGCCAGCAGTCCCTGGGGACACTCTAACTATGGCTACACCTTC	NA	TRBJ1-2	NA	15	TRBV2
CASSRTGILIETQYF	TGTGCCAGCAGCCGGACCGGGATCCTGATAGAGACCCAGTACTTC	NA	TRBJ2-5	NA	15	TRBV28
CASSQQTSGAAEQFF	TGTGCCAGCAGCCAACAGACTAGCGGGGCTGCTGAGCAGTTCTTC	NA	TRBJ2-1	TRBD2	15	TRBV6-5
CASSAASEQYF	TGTGCCAGTAGTGCCGCCAGCGAGCAGTACTTC	NA	TRBJ2-7	NA	11	TRBV19
CASSLGPGSGYTF	TGTGCCAGCAGCTTGGGACCTGGGAGTGGCTACACCTTC	NA	TRBJ1-2	NA	13	TRBV5-6
CASSPGTSGRLDTQYF	TGTGCCAGCAGTCCCGGGACTAGCGGGAGGCTGGATACGCAGTATTTT	once	TRBJ2-3	TRBD2	16	TRBV27
CASSFRESNEQFF	TGTGCCAGCAGTTTTAGGGAGAGCAATGAGCAGTTCTTC	NA	TRBJ2-1	NA	13	TRBV27
CASGGTGTQYF	TGTGCCAGCGGGGGGACAGGGACGCAGTATTTT	NA	TRBJ2-3	TRBD1	11	TRBV25-1
CASRYGTGGANEKLFF	TGTGCCAGCAGGTACGGGACAGGAGGAGCTAATGAAAAACTGTTTTTT	NA	TRBJ1-4	TRBD1	16	TRBV28
CASSLEVTFLGAGELFF	TGTGCCAGCAGCTTAGAGGTCACATTCTTGGGCGCCGGGGAGCTGTTTTTT	NA	TRBJ2-2	NA	17	TRBV7-7
CASSRGEWGETQYF	TGTGCCAGCAGCCGAGGCGAGTGGGGAGAGACCCAGTACTTC	NA	TRBJ2-5	NA	14	TRBV2
CASTAGSTGNEQFF	TGTGCCAGCACCGCGGGGTCCACGGGCAATGAGCAGTTCTTC	NA	TRBJ2-1	NA	14	TRBV6-6
CASSSGVAYEQYF	TGTGCCAGCAGTTCTGGCGTTGCCTACGAGCAGTACTTC	NA	TRBJ2-7	NA	13	TRBV27
CASSVGGTGELFF	TGTGCCAGCAGCGTAGGTGGCACCGGGGAGCTGTTTTTT	few	TRBJ2-2	NA	13	TRBV9
CASSFRSSASTDTQYF	TGTGCCAGCAGCTTTCGTTCTAGCGCTAGCACAGATACGCAGTATTTT	NA	TRBJ2-3	NA	16	TRBV7-9
CASRTSEYNEQFF	TGTGCCAGCCGGACTAGCGAATACAATGAGCAGTTCTTC	NA	TRBJ2-1	TRBD2	13	TRBV6-6
CASSHGVAGEYEQYF	TGCGCCAGCAGCCACGGGGTAGCGGGAGAGTACGAGCAGTACTTC	NA	TRBJ2-7	TRBD2	15	TRBV10-1
CASSEDPRVGEYVKNIQYF	TGTGCCAGCAGTGAAGACCCTCGGGTGGGGGAATATGTCAAAAACATTCAGTACTTC	NA	TRBJ2-4	NA	19	TRBV6-1
CASNPGCNQPQHF	TGTGCCAGCAACCCAGGTTGCAATCAGCCCCAGCATTTT	NA	TRBJ1-5	NA	13	TRBV21-1
CASSGPPQDRGWHGTTEAFF	TGTGCCAGCAGTGGCCCGCCTCAAGACAGGGGGTGGCATGGAACCACTGAAGCTTTCTTT	NA	TRBJ1-1	TRBD1	20	TRBV6-1
CASSGDTQYF	TGTGCCAGTAGTGGGGATACGCAGTATTTT	few	TRBJ2-3	NA	10	TRBV19
CASSSDRPNSDEQYF	TGTGCCAGCAGTTCGGACCGACCTAATAGCGACGAGCAGTACTTC	NA	TRBJ2-7	NA	15	TRBV28
CASSLIPNEQFF	TGTGCCAGCAGCTTAATTCCCAATGAGCAGTTCTTC	NA	TRBJ2-1	NA	12	TRBV7-6
CASSEGFKSGSQETQYF	TGTGCCAGCAGTGAAGGATTTAAGAGCGGGAGCCAAGAGACCCAGTACTTC	NA	TRBJ2-5	TRBD2	17	TRBV2
CASSLPSPQPQHF	TGTGCCAGCAGCTTGCCCAGCCCCCAGCCCCAGCATTTT	NA	TRBJ1-5	NA	13	TRBV5-6
CASSSGGSYNEQFF	TGTGCCAGCAGCTCAGGCGGCTCCTACAATGAGCAGTTCTTC	NA	TRBJ2-1	NA	14	TRBV11-1
CASSLGWRTLGNTIYF	TGTGCCAGCAGCTTGGGTTGGCGGACGCTCGGAAACACCATATATTTT	NA	TRBJ1-3	NA	16	TRBV5-8
CASRQGSFYEQYF	TGTGCCAGCAGACAGGGGAGTTTCTACGAGCAGTACTTC	NA	TRBJ2-7	TRBD1	13	TRBV6-5
CASSLSINTEAFF	TGTGCCAGCAGTCTCTCGATTAACACTGAAGCTTTCTTT	NA	TRBJ1-1	NA	13	TRBV28
CASSLSPSGSHEQYF	TGTGCCAGCAGCTTGTCTCCTAGCGGGAGCCACGAGCAGTACTTC	NA	TRBJ2-7	TRBD2	15	TRBV5-4
CASSDFAGRTEAFF	TGTGCCAGCAGTGACTTTGCGGGAAGGACTGAAGCTTTCTTT	NA	TRBJ1-1	NA	14	TRBV25-1
CASSFGSPTRNEQFF	TGTGCCAGCAGCTTCGGTTCCCCCACCCGCAATGAGCAGTTCTTC	NA	TRBJ2-1	NA	15	TRBV7-9
CASSPTSGNYNEQFF	TGTGCCAGCAGCCCGACTAGCGGGAACTACAATGAGCAGTTCTTC	NA	TRBJ2-1	TRBD2	15	TRBV6-6
CASSHQTEPAEWGYTF	TGTGCCAGCAGCCATCAGACAGAGCCGGCGGAGTGGGGCTACACCTTC	NA	TRBJ1-2	NA	16	TRBV7-8
CASSKATASGNTIYF	TGTGCCAGCAGCAAAGCGACAGCCTCTGGAAACACCATATATTTT	once	TRBJ1-3	NA	15	TRBV21-1
CASSPWGLAGVDTQYF	TGTGCCAGCAGCCCCTGGGGACTAGCGGGAGTTGATACGCAGTATTTT	NA	TRBJ2-3	TRBD2	16	TRBV5-6
CASSLAGTAYEQYF	TGCGCCAGCAGCTTGGCTGGGACAGCCTACGAGCAGTACTTC	NA	TRBJ2-7	TRBD1	14	TRBV5-1
CASSPSGPNTEAFF	TGTGCCAGCAGTCCGAGTGGGCCGAACACTGAAGCTTTCTTT	NA	TRBJ1-1	NA	14	TRBV6-5
CASRFSGSSYNEQFF	TGTGCCAGCAGATTTAGCGGGAGCTCCTACAATGAGCAGTTCTTC	NA	TRBJ2-1	TRBD2	15	TRBV4-2
CASSQVRGRDQPQHF	TGTGCCAGCAGCCAAGTCCGAGGACGGGATCAGCCCCAGCATTTT	few	TRBJ1-5	NA	15	TRBV14
CASRPGLAVTDTQYF	TGTGCCAGCAGACCGGGACTAGCGGTAACAGATACGCAGTATTTT	NA	TRBJ2-3	TRBD2	15	TRBV6-5
CASGSGTSSAGELFF	TGTGCCAGTGGATCCGGGACTAGCTCAGCCGGGGAGCTGTTTTTT	once	TRBJ2-2	TRBD2	15	TRBV19
CSVDGMIYGYTF	TGCAGCGTTGATGGTATGATCTATGGCTACACCTTC	NA	TRBJ1-2	NA	12	TRBV29-1
CASSPAGTSSYNEQFF	TGTGCCAGCAGCCCAGCGGGCACCAGCTCCTACAATGAGCAGTTCTTC	NA	TRBJ2-1	NA	16	TRBV7-9